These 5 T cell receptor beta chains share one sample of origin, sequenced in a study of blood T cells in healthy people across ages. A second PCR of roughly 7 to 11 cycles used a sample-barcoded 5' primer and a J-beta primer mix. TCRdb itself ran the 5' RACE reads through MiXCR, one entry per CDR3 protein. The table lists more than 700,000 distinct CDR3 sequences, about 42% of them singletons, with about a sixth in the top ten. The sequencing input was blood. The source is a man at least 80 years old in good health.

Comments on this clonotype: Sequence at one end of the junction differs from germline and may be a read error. The CDR3 is CAISPPGTGDHEQYF. CDR3 nucleotide sequence: TGTGCCATCAGCCCTCCCGGGACAGGGGACCACGAGCAGTACTTC. This chain connects TRBV4-2 to TRBJ2-7; 10 nucleotides align to TRBD1. CDR3 length: 15 residues. The germline V gene encodes CDR1 LGHNA and CDR2 YNFKEQ.

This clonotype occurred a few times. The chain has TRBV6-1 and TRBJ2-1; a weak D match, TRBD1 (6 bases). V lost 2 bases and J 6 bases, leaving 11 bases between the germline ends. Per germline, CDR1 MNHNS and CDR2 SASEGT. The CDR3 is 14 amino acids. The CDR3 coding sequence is TGTGCCAGCAGTGAAATGTTCAGGGGCAATGAGCAGTTCTTC. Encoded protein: CASSEMFRGNEQFF.

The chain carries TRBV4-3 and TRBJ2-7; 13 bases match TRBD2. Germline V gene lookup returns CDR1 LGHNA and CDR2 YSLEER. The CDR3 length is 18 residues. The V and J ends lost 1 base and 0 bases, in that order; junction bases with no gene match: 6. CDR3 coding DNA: TGCGCCAGCAGCCAAGGGACTAGCGGGGGCTATTACTCCTACGAGCAGTACTTC. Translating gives CASSQGTSGGYYSYEQYF.

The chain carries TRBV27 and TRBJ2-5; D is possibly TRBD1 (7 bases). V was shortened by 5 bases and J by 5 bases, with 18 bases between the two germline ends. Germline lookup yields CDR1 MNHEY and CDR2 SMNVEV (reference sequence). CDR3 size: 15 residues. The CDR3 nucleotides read TGTGCCAGCAGTCCCCAGGGGGAGGTATGGGAGACCCAGTACTTC. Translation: CASSPQGEVWETQYF.

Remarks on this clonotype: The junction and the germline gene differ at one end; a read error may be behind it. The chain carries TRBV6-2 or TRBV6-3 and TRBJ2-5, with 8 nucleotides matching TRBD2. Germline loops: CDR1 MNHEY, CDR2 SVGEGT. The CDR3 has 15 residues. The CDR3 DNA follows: TGTGCCAGCGGGTACTTTAGGACTAGCTTCGAGACCCAGAACTTC. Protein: CASGYFRTSFETQNF.